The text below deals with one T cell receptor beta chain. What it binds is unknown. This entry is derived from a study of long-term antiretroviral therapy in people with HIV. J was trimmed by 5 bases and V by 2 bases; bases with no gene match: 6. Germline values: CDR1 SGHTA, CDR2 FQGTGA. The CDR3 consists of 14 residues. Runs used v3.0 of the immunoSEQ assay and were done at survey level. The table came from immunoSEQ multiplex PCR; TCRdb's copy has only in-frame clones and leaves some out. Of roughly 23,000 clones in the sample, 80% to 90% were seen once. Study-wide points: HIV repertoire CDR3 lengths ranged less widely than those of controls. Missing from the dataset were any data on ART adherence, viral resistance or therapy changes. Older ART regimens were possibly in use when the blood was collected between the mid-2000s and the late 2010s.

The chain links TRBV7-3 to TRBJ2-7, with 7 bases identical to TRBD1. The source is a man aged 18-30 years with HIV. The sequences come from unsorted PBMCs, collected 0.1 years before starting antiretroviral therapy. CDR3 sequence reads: CASSLVAGGHEQYF. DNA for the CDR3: TGTGCCAGCAGCTTAGTGGCAGGGGGACACGAGCAGTACTTC.